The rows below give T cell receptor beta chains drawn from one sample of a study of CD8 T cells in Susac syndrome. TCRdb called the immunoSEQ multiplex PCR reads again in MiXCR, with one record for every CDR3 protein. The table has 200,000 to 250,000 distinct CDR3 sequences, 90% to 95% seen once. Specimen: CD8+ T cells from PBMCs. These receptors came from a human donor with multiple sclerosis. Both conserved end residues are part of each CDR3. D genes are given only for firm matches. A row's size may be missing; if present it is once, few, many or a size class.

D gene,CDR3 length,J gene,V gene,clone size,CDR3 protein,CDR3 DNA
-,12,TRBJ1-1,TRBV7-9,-,CASGDSGTEAFF,TGTGCCAGCGGGGATTCCGGCACTGAAGCTTTCTTT
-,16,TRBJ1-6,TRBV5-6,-,CASSGAGGTNNSPLHF,TGTGCCAGCAGCGGGGCGGGGGGGACAAATAATTCACCCCTCCACTTT
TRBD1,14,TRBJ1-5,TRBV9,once,CASSAGGSHQPQHF,TGTGCCAGCAGCGCAGGGGGTTCACACCAGCCCCAGCATTTT
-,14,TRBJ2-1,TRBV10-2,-,CASTTGSPHNEQFF,TGCGCCAGCACAACGGGAAGCCCCCACAATGAGCAGTTCTTC
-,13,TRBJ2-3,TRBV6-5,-,CASSYRVEDTQYF,TGTGCCAGCAGTTACAGGGTAGAAGATACGCAGTATTTT
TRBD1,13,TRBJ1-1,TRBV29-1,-,CSVLDRGNTEAFF,TGCAGCGTTTTAGACAGGGGGAACACTGAAGCTTTCTTT
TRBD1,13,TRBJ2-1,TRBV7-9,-,CASSLIQGDEQFF,TGTGCCAGCAGCCTTATACAGGGGGATGAGCAGTTCTTC
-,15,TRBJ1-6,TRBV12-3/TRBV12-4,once,CASSPPGGGNSPLHF,TGTGCCAGCAGTCCCCCGGGAGGTGGGAATTCACCCCTCCACTTT
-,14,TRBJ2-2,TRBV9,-,CASSERGPTGELFF,TGTGCCAGCAGCGAGAGAGGTCCGACCGGGGAGCTGTTTTTT
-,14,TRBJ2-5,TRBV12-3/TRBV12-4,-,CASSPDGGRETQYF,TGTGCCAGCAGTCCCGATGGGGGTCGGGAGACCCAGTACTTC
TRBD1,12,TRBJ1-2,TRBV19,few,CASSSPGGGYTF,TGTGCCAGTAGTTCACCAGGGGGCGGCTACACCTTC
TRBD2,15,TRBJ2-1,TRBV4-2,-,CASSQERGLSNEQFF,TGTGCCAGCAGCCAGGAGCGGGGGCTCTCCAATGAGCAGTTCTTC
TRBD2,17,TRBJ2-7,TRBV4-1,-,CASSARPAGGPWDEQYF,TGCGCCAGCAGCGCCCGTCCCGCGGGAGGGCCCTGGGACGAGCAGTACTTC
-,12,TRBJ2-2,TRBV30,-,CAWIGESGELFF,TGTGCCTGGATCGGGGAATCCGGGGAGCTGTTTTTT
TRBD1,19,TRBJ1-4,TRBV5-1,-,CASSLMGTGLKTTNEKLFF,TGCGCCAGCAGCTTGATGGGGACAGGCCTAAAGACAACTAATGAAAAACTGTTTTTT
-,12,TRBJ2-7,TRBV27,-,CASSLTGNEQYF,TGTGCCAGCAGTTTAACGGGGAACGAGCAGTACTTC
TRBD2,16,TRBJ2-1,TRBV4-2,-,CASSQSGLARGNEQFF,TGTGCCAGCAGCCAATCCGGACTAGCTCGAGGGAATGAGCAGTTCTTC
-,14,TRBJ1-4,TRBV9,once,CASSVGAGKEKLFF,TGTGCCAGCAGCGTGGGTGCAGGGAAGGAAAAACTGTTTTTT
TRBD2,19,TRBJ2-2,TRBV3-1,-,CASSPGLAGAPANTGELFF,TGTGCCAGCAGCCCCGGACTAGCGGGGGCCCCTGCGAACACCGGGGAGCTGTTTTTT
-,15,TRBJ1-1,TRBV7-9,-,CASSPAGQRNTEAFF,TGTGCCAGCAGCCCGGCCGGACAGCGAAACACTGAAGCTTTCTTT
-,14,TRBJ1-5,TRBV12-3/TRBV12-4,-,CASSLSWGNQPQHF,TGTGCCAGCAGTCTTTCATGGGGCAATCAGCCCCAGCATTTT
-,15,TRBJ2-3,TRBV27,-,CASSLLREFTDTQYF,TGTGCCAGCAGTTTACTGAGGGAATTCACAGATACGCAGTATTTT
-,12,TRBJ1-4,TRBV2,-,CASSDFREKLFF,TGTGCCAGCAGTGATTTTCGAGAAAAACTGTTTTTT
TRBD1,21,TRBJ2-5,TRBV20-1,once,CSARDDTGQVDLPMSQETQYF,TGCAGTGCTAGAGATGATACAGGACAGGTCGATCTCCCAATGTCCCAAGAGACCCAGTACTTC
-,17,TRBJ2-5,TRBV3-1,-,CASNLGGPNPVRETQYF,TGTGCCAGCAACCTAGGGGGGCCGAACCCGGTGAGGGAGACCCAGTACTTC
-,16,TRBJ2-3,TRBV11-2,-,CATIPMGAISTDTQYF,TGTGCCACCATCCCCATGGGGGCGATAAGCACAGATACGCAGTATTTT
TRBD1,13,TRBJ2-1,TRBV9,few,CASSGQGADEQFF,TGTGCCAGCAGCGGACAGGGGGCAGATGAGCAGTTCTTC
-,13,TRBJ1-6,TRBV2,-,CARRPRINSPLHF,TGTGCCAGACGACCACGAATTAATTCACCCCTCCACTTT
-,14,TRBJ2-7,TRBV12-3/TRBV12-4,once,CASSYYGRVYEQYF,TGTGCCAGCAGTTATTACGGGAGAGTCTACGAGCAGTACTTC
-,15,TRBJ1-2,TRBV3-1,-,CASSPPSYREYGYTF,TGTGCCAGCAGCCCACCCTCTTACAGAGAATATGGCTACACCTTC
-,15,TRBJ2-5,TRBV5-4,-,CASTGLPGPEETQYF,TGTGCCAGCACCGGATTACCGGGGCCCGAAGAGACCCAGTACTTC